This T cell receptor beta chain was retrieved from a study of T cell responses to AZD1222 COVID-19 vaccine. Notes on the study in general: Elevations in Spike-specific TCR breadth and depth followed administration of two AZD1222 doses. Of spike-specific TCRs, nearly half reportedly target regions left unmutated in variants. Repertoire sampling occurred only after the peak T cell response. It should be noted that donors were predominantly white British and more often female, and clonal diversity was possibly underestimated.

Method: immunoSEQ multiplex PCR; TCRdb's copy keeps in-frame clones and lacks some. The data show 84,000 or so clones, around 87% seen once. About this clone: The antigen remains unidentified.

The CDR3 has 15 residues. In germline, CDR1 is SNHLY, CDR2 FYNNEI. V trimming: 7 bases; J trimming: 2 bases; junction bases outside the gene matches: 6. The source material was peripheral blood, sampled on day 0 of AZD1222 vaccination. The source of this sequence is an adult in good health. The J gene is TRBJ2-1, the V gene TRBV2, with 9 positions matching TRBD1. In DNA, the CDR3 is TGTGCCAGCACCGAGGACAGGGGTACCTACAATGAGCAGTTCTTC. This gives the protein CASTEDRGTYNEQFF.